This is a list of T cell receptor beta chains from one sample in a study of shared clonotypes between healthy human individuals. Data came from immunoSEQ multiplex PCR; TCRdb stores just in-frame clones and leaves some out. The sample consists of some 1,400,000 clones, roughly 97% of them appearing once. Source material: naive CD4+ T cells sorted from blood. These receptors were collected from a man under 40 in good health. Each CDR3 is given with its conserved first and last residue. A D gene is named only where the DNA matches it firmly. Some rows have no size entry. The others give once, few or many, or a class for an expanded clone.

>.|.|TRBJ1-1|TRBV29-1
CSLAGSGSGNTEAFF
TGCAGCCTCGCGGGGAGCGGGTCTGGGAACACTGAAGCTTTCTTT
>.|TRBD2|TRBJ2-7|TRBV10-3
CAISESGTGGREQYF
TGTGCCATCAGTGAGTCGGGAACGGGAGGGCGGGAGCAGTACTTC
>once|.|TRBJ2-3|TRBV10-1
CASSKPRGRAVKGTDTQYF
TGCGCCAGCAGTAAACCGAGGGGGAGGGCCGTGAAGGGCACAGATACGCAGTATTTT
>.|TRBD2|TRBJ2-3|TRBV5-6
CASTLAGLTDTQYF
TGTGCCAGCACCCTAGCGGGGCTCACAGATACGCAGTATTTT
>.|.|TRBJ2-3|TRBV7-8
CASSPVGLPRGTDTQYF
TGTGCCAGCAGCCCTGTCGGACTCCCGAGGGGCACAGATACGCAGTATTTT
>.|.|TRBJ1-3|TRBV18
CASSPPGPRPREENTIYF
TGTGCCAGCTCACCACCCGGGCCTCGTCCCAGGGAGGAAAACACCATATATTTT
>few|.|TRBJ2-2|TRBV28
CASSSLTGELFF
TGTGCCAGCAGTTCCCTAACCGGGGAGCTGTTTTTT
>once|TRBD2|TRBJ2-7|TRBV5-4
CASSPRLAGGPKEQYF
TGTGCCAGCAGCCCCCGACTAGCGGGAGGGCCGAAGGAGCAGTACTTC
>.|TRBD1|TRBJ1-5|TRBV28
CASSLATGGSPPQHF
TGTGCCAGCAGTTTAGCGACAGGGGGTAGTCCGCCCCAGCATTTT
>.|.|TRBJ2-2|TRBV2
CANSVGHTTGELFF
TGTGCCAACAGTGTAGGGCACACCACCGGGGAGCTGTTTTTT
>once|.|TRBJ2-5|TRBV29-1
CSVSTGGGETQYF
TGCAGCGTTTCAACAGGGGGGGGAGAGACCCAGTACTTC
>.|TRBD2|TRBJ2-5|TRBV5-6
CASSSTREGETQYF
TGTGCCAGCAGCTCGACTAGGGAGGGGGAGACCCAGTACTTC
>.|TRBD1|TRBJ2-7|TRBV18
CASSPPRTGAVYF
TGTGCCAGCTCACCACCCCGGACAGGGGCGGTGTACTTC
>.|TRBD1|TRBJ1-1|TRBV28
CASSLVLQRGIRDRDSFGGTEAFF
TGTGCCAGCAGTTTAGTGCTCCAGAGGGGGATTCGGGACAGAGATTCCTTTGGGGGCACTGAAGCTTTCTTT
>.|.|TRBJ2-7|TRBV11-3
CASSPGGLRGAYEQYF
TGTGCCAGCAGCCCAGGGGGGCTACGGGGGGCCTACGAGCAGTACTTC